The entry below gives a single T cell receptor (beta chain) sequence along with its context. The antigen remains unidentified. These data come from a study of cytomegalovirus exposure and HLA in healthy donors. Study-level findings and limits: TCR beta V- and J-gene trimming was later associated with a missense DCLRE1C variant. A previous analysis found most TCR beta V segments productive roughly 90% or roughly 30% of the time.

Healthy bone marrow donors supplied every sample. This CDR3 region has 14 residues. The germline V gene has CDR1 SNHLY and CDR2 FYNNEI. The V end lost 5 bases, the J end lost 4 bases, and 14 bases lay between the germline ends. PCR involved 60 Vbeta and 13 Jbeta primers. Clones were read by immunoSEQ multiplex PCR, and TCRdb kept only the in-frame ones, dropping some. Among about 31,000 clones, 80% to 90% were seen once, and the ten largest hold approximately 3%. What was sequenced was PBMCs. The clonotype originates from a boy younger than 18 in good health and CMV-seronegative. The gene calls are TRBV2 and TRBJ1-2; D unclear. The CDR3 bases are TGTGCCAGCAGTCGAGACAAATACGGCTATGGCTACACCTTC. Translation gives CASSRDKYGYGYTF.